The present T cell receptor (beta chain) was sequenced within a study of cytomegalovirus exposure and HLA in healthy donors. Study observations and caveats: Associated with cytomegalovirus, according to the listing, were 150 to 200 TCR beta chains. In a later analysis, productive TCRs from donors in an Asian-associated ancestry cluster reportedly carried fewer N-insertions than the cohort mean.

CDR3 size: 14 residues. Germline CDR1 and CDR2: KGHSH and LQKENI. Trimming removed 3 bases from V and 7 bases from J; junction bases left unmatched: 5. Amplification used 60 Vbeta primers and 13 Jbeta primers. Sequenced by immunoSEQ multiplex PCR; TCRdb stores in-frame clones only, minus some. The sample includes over 75,000 clones, roughly nine tenths seen only once; the top ten take 9% to 9.5%. A note on this clone: The target antigen is unknown.

The chain has TRBV18 and TRBJ2-1; 8 bases fit TRBD2. Sequencing input: PBMCs. This receptor was obtained from a man younger than 40 in good health and CMV-seropositive. Here the CDR3 DNA reads TGTGCCAGCTCACCCCCCGGGACTAGGAATGAGCAGTTCTTC. Translation gives CASSPPGTRNEQFF.